This is a list of T cell receptor beta chains from one sample in a study of regulatory T cells in long-lasting Graves disease. TCRdb re-called the multiplex PCR reads with MiXCR, one entry per CDR3 protein. The sample lists 200,000 to 250,000 distinct CDR3 sequences, approximately 20% occurring once. This material consisted of peripheral blood mononuclear cells (PBMCs), taken at new diagnosis, from a patient treated with antithyroid drugs. The source of these receptors is a female donor with Graves disease. The conserved cysteine and the conserved F or W are not part of the CDR3 here.

J | V | CDR3
TRBJ1-2 | TRBV5-1 | ASSLDTGNYGYT
TRBJ1-4 | TRBV20-1 | SASRLRTGANRGEKLF
TRBJ1-6 | TRBV20-1 | SARPTGYNSPLH
TRBJ2-2 | TRBV5-4 | ASSPGQGVNTGELF
TRBJ2-2 | TRBV2 | ASSRQGGITGELF
TRBJ1-3 | TRBV11-3 | ASSLEGTKGNTIY
TRBJ1-2 | TRBV3-1 | ASSLGGAGDGYT
TRBJ2-7 | TRBV6-1 | ASSFDRGFTYEQY
TRBJ1-2 | TRBV19 | ASSGQTGGTLYGYT
TRBJ1-1 | TRBV19 | ASNTGQGASGNTEAF
TRBJ2-7 | TRBV5-1 | ASSWGTSGYEHY
TRBJ2-5 | TRBV7-9 | ASSSLSGPRGETQY
TRBJ2-1 | TRBV11-2 | ASSLQPGTGGYNEQF
TRBJ2-7 | TRBV6-5 | ASSSREGGGYEQY
TRBJ2-1 | TRBV11-1 | AGSGTLTHEQF
TRBJ1-1 | TRBV7-9 | ASSFSSEGTEAF
TRBJ2-3 | TRBV7-2 | ASSLNPGTSGSTDTQY
TRBJ2-5 | TRBV11-2 | ASRSRPQQETQY
TRBJ2-3 | TRBV28 | ASRAPGDDTDTQY
TRBJ1-4 | TRBV12-3/TRBV12-4 | ASRSQGRLNEKLF
TRBJ2-5 | TRBV20-1 | SAREYSGNQETQY
TRBJ1-1 | TRBV7-9 | ASSTWTGGKAEAF
TRBJ1-2 | TRBV20-1 | SAAGTPNYGYT
TRBJ2-5 | TRBV30 | AWSRGRMDGPHY
TRBJ1-2 | TRBV28 | ASSGQQLNYGYT
TRBJ1-2 | TRBV20-1 | SARDRGRGLGYT
TRBJ2-2 | TRBV18 | ASFPEIFANTGELF
TRBJ1-1 | TRBV5-1 | ASSFRGVGTEAF
TRBJ2-1 | TRBV9 | ASIGGGKNEQF
TRBJ1-6 | TRBV19 | ASSMGNRGNSPLH
TRBJ1-2 | TRBV12-3/TRBV12-4 | ASTGNYGYT
TRBJ2-2 | TRBV20-1 | SARTGGVVGELF
TRBJ1-3 | TRBV19 | ASSTISDSGNTIY
TRBJ2-1 | TRBV9 | ASSVEGGRGGEQF
TRBJ2-2 | TRBV24-1 | ATRQGTGELF
TRBJ2-7 | TRBV19 | ASSTDPSDYEQY
TRBJ2-1 | TRBV24-1 | ATSGPQGASYNEQF
TRBJ2-5 | TRBV9 | ASSLTSGMPGAQY
TRBJ2-7 | TRBV12-3/TRBV12-4 | ASSRVGDLSYEQY
TRBJ2-1 | TRBV11-1 | ASSIGQGRTYNEQF
TRBJ2-3 | TRBV10-3 | AIGQNTDTQY